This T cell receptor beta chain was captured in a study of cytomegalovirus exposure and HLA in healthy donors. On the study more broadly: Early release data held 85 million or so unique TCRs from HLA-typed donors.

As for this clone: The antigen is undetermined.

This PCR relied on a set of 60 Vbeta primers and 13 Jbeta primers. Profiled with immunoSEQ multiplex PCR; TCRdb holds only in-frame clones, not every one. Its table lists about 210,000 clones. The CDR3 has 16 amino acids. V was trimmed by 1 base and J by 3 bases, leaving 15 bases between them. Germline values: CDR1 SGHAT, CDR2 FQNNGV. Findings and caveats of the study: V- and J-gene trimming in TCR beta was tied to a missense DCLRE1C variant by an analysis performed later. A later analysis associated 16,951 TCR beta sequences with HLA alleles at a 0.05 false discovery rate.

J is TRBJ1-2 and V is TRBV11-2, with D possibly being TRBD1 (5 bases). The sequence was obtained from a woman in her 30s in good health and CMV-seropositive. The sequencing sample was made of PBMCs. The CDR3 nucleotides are TGTGCCAGCAGCTTAGTGCCGCAGGGTAGGGACTATGGCTACACCTTC. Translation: CASSLVPQGRDYGYTF.